A single sample is the source of the 21 T cell receptor beta chains below, sequenced in a study of blood T cell repertoires in COVID-19. Sequencing was performed with immunoSEQ multiplex PCR; in TCRdb, only in-frame clones are kept and a portion is missing. This sample has roughly 280,000 clones, with approximately 90% found just once. Material: PBMCs or T cells enriched from blood (not recorded which). Source of these receptors: a woman in her 30s with acute COVID-19.

The chain recombines TRBV4-1 with TRBJ2-3, with TRBD1 identical over 9 bases. The ends lost 0 bases at V and 6 bases at J; junction bases unmatched: 10. The germline V gene encodes CDR1 MGHRA and CDR2 YSYEKL. This CDR3 comprises 17 residues. The CDR3: CASSQEFTGGGGDTQYF. CDR3 nucleotide sequence: TGCGCCAGCAGCCAAGAATTCACAGGGGGCGGAGGGGATACGCAGTATTTT.

The rearrangement links TRBV24-1 to TRBJ2-3; TRBD2 matches 12 bases. The CDR3 has 18 residues. CDR1 is KGHDR, CDR2 SFDVKD, per germline. V was clipped by 3 bases and J by 4 bases; unmatched bases: 10. The CDR3 loop reads CATSDHPSGRALSDTQYF. CDR3 nucleotides: TGTGCCACCAGTGATCATCCTAGCGGGAGGGCTCTTTCAGATACGCAGTATTTT.

V is TRBV7-9 and J is TRBJ2-7; 8 nucleotides align to TRBD2. Germline CDR1 reads SEHNR; CDR2 reads FQNEAQ (reference sequence). CDR3 length equals 14 residues. Trimming at V came to 4 bases and at J to 5 bases, leaving 7 bases not matched to a gene. The chain's CDR3 is CASSWSGSVDEQYF. CDR3 DNA: TGTGCCAGCAGCTGGAGCGGGAGTGTCGACGAGCAGTACTTC.

The chain links TRBV24-1 to TRBJ2-7, with D perhaps TRBD2 (6 bases). Trimming took 3 bases from V and 2 from J, leaving 13 bases between them. This CDR3 spans 15 amino acids. Germline V gives CDR1 KGHDR, CDR2 SFDVKD. CDR3 in DNA: TGTGCCACCAGTGATCCTCGGCGGGGAGCCTACGAGCAGTACTTC. Translating gives CATSDPRRGAYEQYF.

This chain links TRBV7-8 with TRBJ2-7; D is ambiguous. The germline V gene encodes CDR1 SGHVS and CDR2 FQNEAQ. Trimming removed 5 bases from V and 7 bases from J, with 12 bases in between. The CDR3 has 12 amino acids. For the CDR3, the DNA is TGTGCCAGCAGCCGTTTACCCGGGGAGCAGTACTTC. Translation gives CASSRLPGEQYF.

V gene TRBV5-3 combines with J gene TRBJ1-5, with unresolved D. TRBV5-3 is classed as an ORF, of uncertain function. The CDR3 consists of 14 residues. V was cut by 3 bases and J by 9 bases, with 16 bases left in between. The CDR3: CARSCGTLNSPQHF. The CDR3 DNA follows: TGTGCCAGAAGCTGTGGTACGCTGAACTCGCCCCAGCATTTT.

The gene calls are TRBV2 and TRBJ2-7, with a possible D match to TRBD1 (6 bases). The CDR3 has 12 amino acids. Trimming removed 6 bases from V and 5 bases from J, with 11 bases in between. The germline V gene encodes CDR1 SNHLY and CDR2 FYNNEI. The DNA for the CDR3 is TGTGCCAGCAGACCTTACAGGGACGAGCAGTACTTC. It yields the protein CASRPYRDEQYF.

This clone was counted at least ten times. V and J are TRBV7-9 and TRBJ2-7; 8 nucleotides agree with TRBD2. The CDR3 runs to 16 residues. V gave up 3 bases and J gave up 5 bases; unmatched junction bases: 12. The germline V gene has CDR1 SEHNR and CDR2 FQNEAQ (reference sequence). The CDR3 is CASSLSERGRPHEQYF. CDR3 coding DNA: TGTGCCAGCAGCTTGTCTGAGCGGGGGCGACCCCACGAGCAGTACTTC. Based on the CDR3 plus reference TRBV7-9 and TRBJ2-7, the full variable domain is DTGVSQNPRHKITKRGQNVTFRCDPISEHNRLYWYRQTLGQGPEFLTYFQNEAQLEKSRLLSDRFSAERPKGSFSTLEIQRTEQGDSAMYLCASSLSERGRPHEQYFGPGTRLTVT.

The chain recombines TRBV3-1 (or the pseudogene TRBV3-2) with TRBJ1-5; TRBD1 is a possible D gene (5 bases). The CDR3 runs 20 residues. The V gene lost 2 bases and the J gene lost 3 bases, with 26 bases spanning the gap. Looked up from germline, CDR1 is LGHDT and CDR2 is YNNKEL (reference sequence). The CDR3 sequence: CASSQTVGGRSGQANQPQHF. The CDR3 DNA reads as TGTGCCAGCAGCCAAACCGTTGGGGGGAGGTCGGGGCAAGCCAATCAGCCCCAGCATTTT.

V gene TRBV4-1 combines with J gene TRBJ2-7; 7 bases align to TRBD2. J was trimmed by 1 base and V by 3 bases; bases with no gene match: 3. CDR1 is MGHRA, CDR2 YSYEKL, per germline. The CDR3 contains 14 residues. The CDR3 spells CASSHTGGSYEQYF. CDR3 bases: TGCGCCAGCAGCCACACCGGGGGGTCCTACGAGCAGTACTTC.

The chain employs TRBV4-2 and TRBJ1-2; possibly TRBD1 for D (6 bases). The germline V gene encodes CDR1 LGHNA and CDR2 YNFKEQ. The CDR3 is 16 amino acids. The ends were cut back, 4 bases at V and 0 bases at J, with 15 bases in the middle. CDR3 sequence reads: CASSLEGGVSNYGYTF. The DNA of the CDR3 is TGTGCCAGCAGCCTAGAGGGGGGTGTTTCTAACTATGGCTACACCTTC.

Notes on this clone: At the DNA level, this CDR3 is encoded by other sequences in the same sample as well. The CDR3 nucleotides are TGTGCCAGCAGCCTCAGCTCCTACGAGCAGTACTTC. Translating it yields CASSLSSYEQYF. The chain combines TRBV27 with TRBJ2-7; D gene ambiguous. Deletions cut 6 bases from V and 0 bases from J, with 6 bases between. Germline CDR1 is MNHEY and CDR2 is SMNVEV (reference sequence). The CDR3 is 12 residues long.

The rearrangement links TRBV5-6 to TRBJ1-2; D is undetermined. The length of the CDR3 is 15 residues. V shed 3 bases and J shed 8 bases, with 20 bases lying between them. Germline CDR1 SGHDT, CDR2 YYEEEE. The CDR3 region has the DNA TGTGCCAGCAGCTCCGTTGTAGATCTTTATGAGGGCTACACCTTC. Protein: CASSSVVDLYEGYTF. The complete variable domain, with remaining parts taken from reference TRBV5-6 and TRBJ1-2, reads DAGVTQSPTHLIKTRGQQVTLRCSPKSGHDTVSWYQQALGQGPQFIFQYYEEEERQRGNFPDRFSGHQFPNYSSELNVNALLLGDSALYLCASSSVVDLYEGYTFGSGTRLTVV.

The chain recombines TRBV12-3 or TRBV12-4 with TRBJ1-4; D remains unclear. CDR3 length: 12 residues. V was cut by 6 bases and J by 6 bases, with 8 bases left in between. The DNA for the CDR3 is TGTGCCAGCAGCCGGCGGGATGAAAAACTGTTTTTT. Amino acids: CASSRRDEKLFF.

The V gene is TRBV5-1, the J gene TRBJ2-1, with D possibly TRBD2 on 5 matching bases. The ends were cut back, 0 bases at V and 9 bases at J, with 13 bases in the middle. Germline V lookup: CDR1 SGHRS, CDR2 YFSETQ. The CDR3 has 14 amino acids. The CDR3 is CASSLEDSNREQFF. For the CDR3, the DNA is TGCGCCAGCAGCTTGGAGGACTCCAACCGTGAGCAGTTCTTC.

The rearrangement links TRBV28 to TRBJ2-7; D is possibly TRBD1 (6 bases). CDR1 MDHEN and CDR2 SYDVKM come from the germline V gene. This CDR3 has 15 residues. V gave up 3 bases and J gave up 3 bases, with 15 bases separating them. DNA of the CDR3: TGTGCCAGCAGTTTTTGGACAGTGCAAGTCTACGAGCAGTACTTC. Translation: CASSFWTVQVYEQYF.

The rearrangement joins TRBV28 to TRBJ2-3; D is possibly TRBD1 (5 bases). Trimming removed 3 bases at V and 5 bases at J, with 15 bases between. Germline V CDR1 and CDR2: MDHEN, SYDVKM. The CDR3 is 15 residues long. The DNA of the CDR3 is TGTGCCAGCAGTTTCATCGCCAGGGCCAAAGATACGCAGTATTTT. It translates to CASSFIARAKDTQYF.

The J gene is TRBJ2-1, the V gene TRBV6-2 or TRBV6-3, with 16 bases identical to TRBD2. Germline CDR1 MNHEY, CDR2 SVGEGT. V was pared by 5 bases and J by 9 bases, with 7 bases of the junction left unmatched. The CDR3 spans 16 residues. The CDR3 nucleotides read TGTGCCAGCAGTCCCCCGGGGACTAGCGGGAGGGGTGAGCAGTTCTTC. Translating gives CASSPPGTSGRGEQFF.

This chain links TRBV29-1 with TRBJ1-2; D remains unclear. The V and J ends lost 6 bases and 6 bases respectively, with 17 bases between them. Per the germline V gene, CDR1 is SQVTM and CDR2 is ANQGSEA. This CDR3 spans 13 amino acids. The CDR3 nucleotides are TGCAGCGTGGACTTGATGGGAGGCGATGGCTACACCTTC. It encodes CSVDLMGGDGYTF.

This chain joins TRBV7-2 and TRBJ2-7; 7 bases align to TRBD1. This CDR3 comprises 16 residues. Germline V CDR1 and CDR2: SGHTA, FQGNSA. J was trimmed by 0 bases and V by 3 bases; bases with no gene match: 8. DNA for the CDR3: TGTGCCAGCAGCTTGTATGGACAGGTCAGCTCCTACGAGCAGTACTTC. Translated, it gives CASSLYGQVSSYEQYF.

This chain joins TRBV29-1 and TRBJ1-4, with 9 bases that match TRBD1. V was clipped by 6 bases and J by 8 bases; unmatched bases: 4. Germline V gene sequence: CDR1 SQVTM, CDR2 ANQGSEA. The CDR3 has 12 residues. The chain's CDR3 is CSVTGQGEKLFF. CDR3 bases: TGCAGCGTGACAGGACAGGGGGAAAAACTGTTTTTT.